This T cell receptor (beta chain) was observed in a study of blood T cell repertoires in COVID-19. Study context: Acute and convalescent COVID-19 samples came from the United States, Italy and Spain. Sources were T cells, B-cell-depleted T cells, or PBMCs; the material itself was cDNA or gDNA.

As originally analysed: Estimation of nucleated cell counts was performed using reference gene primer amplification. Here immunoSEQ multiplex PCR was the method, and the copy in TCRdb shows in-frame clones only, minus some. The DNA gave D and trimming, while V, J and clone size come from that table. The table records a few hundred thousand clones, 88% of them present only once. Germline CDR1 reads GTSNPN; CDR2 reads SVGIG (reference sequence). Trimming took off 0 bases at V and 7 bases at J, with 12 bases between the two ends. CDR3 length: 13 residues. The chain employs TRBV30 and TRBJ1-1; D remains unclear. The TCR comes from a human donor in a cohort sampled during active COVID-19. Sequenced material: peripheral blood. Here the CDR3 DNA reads TGTGCCTGGAGTGTTCTTGGAGGGAATGAAGCTTTCTTT. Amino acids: CAWSVLGGNEAFF.